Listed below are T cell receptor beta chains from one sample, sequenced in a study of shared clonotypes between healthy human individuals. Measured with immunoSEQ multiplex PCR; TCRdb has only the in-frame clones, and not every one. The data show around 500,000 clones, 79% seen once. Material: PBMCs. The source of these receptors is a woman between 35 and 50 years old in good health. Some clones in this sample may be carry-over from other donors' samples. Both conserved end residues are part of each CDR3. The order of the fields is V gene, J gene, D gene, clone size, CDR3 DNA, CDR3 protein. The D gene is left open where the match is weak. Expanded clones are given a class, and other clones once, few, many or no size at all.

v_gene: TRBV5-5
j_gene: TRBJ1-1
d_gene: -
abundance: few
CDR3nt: TGTGCCAGCAGCAGGACTGGGTGGGTCACTGAAGCTTTCTTT
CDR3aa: CASSRTGWVTEAFF

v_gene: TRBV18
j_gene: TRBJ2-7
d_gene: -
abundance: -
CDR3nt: TGTGCCAGCTCACCACCGGGGAATCACTACGAGCAGTACTTC
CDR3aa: CASSPPGNHYEQYF

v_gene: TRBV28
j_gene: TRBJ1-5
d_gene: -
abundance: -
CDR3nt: TGTGCCAGCAGTTCATCCTCCGCAGGGGCGCTTAGTCAGCCCCAGCATTTT
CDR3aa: CASSSSSAGALSQPQHF

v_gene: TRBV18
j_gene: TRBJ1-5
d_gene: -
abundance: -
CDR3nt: TGCGCCAGCACCATGGACAACAATCAGCCCCAGCATTTT
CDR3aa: CASTMDNNQPQHF

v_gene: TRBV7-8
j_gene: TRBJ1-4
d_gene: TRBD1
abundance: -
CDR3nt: TGTGCCAGCAGCTTAAGCTCAGGGGGCGTTGAAAAACTGTTTTTT
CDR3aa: CASSLSSGGVEKLFF

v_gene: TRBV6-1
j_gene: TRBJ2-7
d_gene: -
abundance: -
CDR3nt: TGTGCCAGCGTACAGGGTTTGAACCACCCCTACGAGCAGTACTTC
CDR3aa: CASVQGLNHPYEQYF

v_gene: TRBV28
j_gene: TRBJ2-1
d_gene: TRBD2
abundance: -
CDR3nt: TGTGCCAGCAGCTCAATCCGGACTAGCGGGAGAGAACGTCGGAATGAGCAGTTCTTC
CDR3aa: CASSSIRTSGRERRNEQFF

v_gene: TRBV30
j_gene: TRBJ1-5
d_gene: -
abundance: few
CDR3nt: TGTGCCTGGAGTTCGGGGGAATTTCAGCCCCAGCATTTT
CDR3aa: CAWSSGEFQPQHF

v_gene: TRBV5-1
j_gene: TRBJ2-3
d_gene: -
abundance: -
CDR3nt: TGCGCCAGCAGCTCGGTTGGAGATACGCAGTATTTT
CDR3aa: CASSSVGDTQYF

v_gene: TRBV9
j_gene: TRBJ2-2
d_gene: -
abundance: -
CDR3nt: TGTGCCAGCAGCGCCACCGGGACGAACACCGGGGAGCTGTTTTTT
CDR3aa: CASSATGTNTGELFF

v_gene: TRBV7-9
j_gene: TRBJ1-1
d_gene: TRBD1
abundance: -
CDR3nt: TGTGCCAGTAGCCTACCAGTAGTCGGACAGGTGATGAACACTGAAGCCTTCTTT
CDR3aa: CASSLPVVGQVMNTEAFF

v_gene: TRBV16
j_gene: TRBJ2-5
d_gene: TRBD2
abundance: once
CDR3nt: TGTGCCAGCAGCCAATTTGGGACGGGAGGAGAGACCCAGTACTTC
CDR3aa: CASSQFGTGGETQYF

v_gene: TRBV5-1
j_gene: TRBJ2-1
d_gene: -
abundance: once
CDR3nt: TGCGCCAGCAGCTCGCAGGGGGGTGAGCAGTTCTTC
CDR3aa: CASSSQGGEQFF

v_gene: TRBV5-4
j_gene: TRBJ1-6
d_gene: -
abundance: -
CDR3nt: TGTGCCAGCAGCCAGGTTTCAGGGAATTCACCCCTCCATTTT
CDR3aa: CASSQVSGNSPLHF

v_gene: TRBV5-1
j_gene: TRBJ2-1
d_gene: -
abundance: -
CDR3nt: TGCGCCAGCAGCTTGGAAGGGGGCTCCTACAATGAGCAGTTCTTC
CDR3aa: CASSLEGGSYNEQFF

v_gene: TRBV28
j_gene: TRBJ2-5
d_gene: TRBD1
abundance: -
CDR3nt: TGTGCCAGCAGCCGGGACAGGGGGCCAGAGACCCAGTACTTC
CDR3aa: CASSRDRGPETQYF

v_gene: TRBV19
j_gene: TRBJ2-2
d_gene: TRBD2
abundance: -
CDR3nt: TGTGCCAGTAACCAACGGGCGGGAGGGTTCACCGGGGAGCTGTTTTTT
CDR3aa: CASNQRAGGFTGELFF

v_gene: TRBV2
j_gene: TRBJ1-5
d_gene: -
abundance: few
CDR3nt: TGTGCCAGCAGGGGGGATTCGGGCAATCAGCCCCAGCATTTT
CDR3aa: CASRGDSGNQPQHF

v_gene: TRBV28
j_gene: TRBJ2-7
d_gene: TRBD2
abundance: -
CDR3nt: TGTGCCAGCAGTTTTGGGGGGGGAAGTTACGAGCAGTACTTC
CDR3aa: CASSFGGGSYEQYF

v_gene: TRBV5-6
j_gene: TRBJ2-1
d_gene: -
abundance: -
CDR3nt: TGTGCCAGCAGCCTGTGGGATGAGCAGTTCTTC
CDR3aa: CASSLWDEQFF

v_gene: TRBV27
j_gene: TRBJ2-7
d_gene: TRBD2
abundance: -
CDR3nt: TGTGCCAGCAGTACTCGACTAGCGGGAGTTTTCGAGCAGTACTTC
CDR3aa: CASSTRLAGVFEQYF

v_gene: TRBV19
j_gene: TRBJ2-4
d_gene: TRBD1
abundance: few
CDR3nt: TGTGCCAGTAGTTACAGGGGAGCGACGGGAAACATTCAGTACTTC
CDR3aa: CASSYRGATGNIQYF

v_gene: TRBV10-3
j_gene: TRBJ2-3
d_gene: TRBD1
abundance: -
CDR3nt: TGTGCCATCAGTTCGGGACAGGGGATGGCAGATACGCAGTATTTT
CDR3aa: CAISSGQGMADTQYF

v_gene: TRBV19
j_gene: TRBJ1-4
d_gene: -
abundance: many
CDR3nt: TGTGCCAGTAGCCCTTGGGAGCAGGCAAATGAAAAACTGTTTTTT
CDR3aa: CASSPWEQANEKLFF

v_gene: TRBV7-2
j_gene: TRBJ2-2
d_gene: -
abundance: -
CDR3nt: TGTGCCAGCAGCCGACTAGGAGGGATGTACACCGGGGAGCTGTTTTTT
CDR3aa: CASSRLGGMYTGELFF

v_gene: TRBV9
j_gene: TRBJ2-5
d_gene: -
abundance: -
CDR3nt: TGTGCCAGCAGCGTAGGGGACGGGACTCAAGAGACCCAGTACTTC
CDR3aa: CASSVGDGTQETQYF

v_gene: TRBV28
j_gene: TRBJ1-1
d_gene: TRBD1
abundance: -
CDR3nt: TGTGCCAGCAGTTTATGGGGGAGACAGGGGAACCAAGCTTTCTTT
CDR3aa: CASSLWGRQGNQAFF

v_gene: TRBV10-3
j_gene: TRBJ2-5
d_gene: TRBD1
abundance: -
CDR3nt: TGTGCCATCAGTGAAGGGACAGTTCAAGAGACCCAGTACTTC
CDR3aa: CAISEGTVQETQYF

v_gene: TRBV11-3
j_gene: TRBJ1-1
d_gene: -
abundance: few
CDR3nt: TGTGCCAGCAGCGCAAGGAACACTGAAGCTTTCTTT
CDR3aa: CASSARNTEAFF

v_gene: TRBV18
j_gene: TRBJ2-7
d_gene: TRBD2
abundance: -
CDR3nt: TGTGCCAGCTCACCAACTAGCGGACTCTACGAGCAGTACTTC
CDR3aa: CASSPTSGLYEQYF

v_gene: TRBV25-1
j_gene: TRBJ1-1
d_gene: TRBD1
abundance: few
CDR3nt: TGTGCCAGCAGCGGGACAGTGACGGAAGCTTTCTTT
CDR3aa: CASSGTVTEAFF

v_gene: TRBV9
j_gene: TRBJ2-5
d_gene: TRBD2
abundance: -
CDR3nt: TGTGCCAGCAGCGTAGGGGCCGGGACTAGCGGCCAAGAGACCCAGTACTTC
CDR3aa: CASSVGAGTSGQETQYF

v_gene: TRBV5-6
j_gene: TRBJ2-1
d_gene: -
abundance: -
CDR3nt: TGTGCCAGCAGCTTGGGACTCAACTCCTACAATGAGCAGTTCTTC
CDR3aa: CASSLGLNSYNEQFF

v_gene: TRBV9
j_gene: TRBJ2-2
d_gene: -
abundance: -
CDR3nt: TGTGCCAGCACCCCGAGAGGGGCAGGGAATACGGCCGGGGAGCTGTTTTTT
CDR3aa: CASTPRGAGNTAGELFF

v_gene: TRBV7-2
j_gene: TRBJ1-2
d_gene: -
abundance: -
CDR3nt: TGTGCCAGCAGCGCCTCTCTATCTGACTATGGCTACACCTTC
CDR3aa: CASSASLSDYGYTF

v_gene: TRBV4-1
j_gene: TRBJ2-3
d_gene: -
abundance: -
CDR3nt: TGCGCCAGCAGCCACCCAAGCGGGACAGATACGCAGTATTTT
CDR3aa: CASSHPSGTDTQYF

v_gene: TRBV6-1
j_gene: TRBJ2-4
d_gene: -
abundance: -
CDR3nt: TGTGCCAGCAGTGAAGTTCGGGTGAGAGGGCTAGGCAAAAACATTCAGTACTTC
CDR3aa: CASSEVRVRGLGKNIQYF

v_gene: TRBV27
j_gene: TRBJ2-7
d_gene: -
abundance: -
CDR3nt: TGTGCCAGCAACCCTGGACGCGCGGGACGGGAGCAGTACTTC
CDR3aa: CASNPGRAGREQYF